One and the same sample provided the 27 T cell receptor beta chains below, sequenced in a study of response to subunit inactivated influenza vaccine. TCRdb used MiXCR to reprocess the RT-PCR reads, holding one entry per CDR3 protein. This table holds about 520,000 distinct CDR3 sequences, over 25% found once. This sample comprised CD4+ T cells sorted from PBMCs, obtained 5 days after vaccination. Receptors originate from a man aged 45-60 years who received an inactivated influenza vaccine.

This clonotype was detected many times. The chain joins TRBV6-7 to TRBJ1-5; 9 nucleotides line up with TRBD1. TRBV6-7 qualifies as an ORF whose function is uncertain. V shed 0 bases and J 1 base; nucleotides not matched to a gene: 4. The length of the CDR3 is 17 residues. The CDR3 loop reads CASSYSRQGGSNQPQHF. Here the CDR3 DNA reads TGTGCCAGCAGTTACTCGAGACAGGGGGGAAGCAATCAGCCCCAGCATTTT.

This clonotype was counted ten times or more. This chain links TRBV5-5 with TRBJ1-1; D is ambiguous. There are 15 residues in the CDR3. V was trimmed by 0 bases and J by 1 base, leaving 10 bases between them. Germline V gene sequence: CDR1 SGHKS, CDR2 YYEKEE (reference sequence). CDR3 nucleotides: TGTGCCAGCAGCTTGGGCGCACAGCGGAACACTGAAGCTTTCTTT. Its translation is CASSLGAQRNTEAFF.

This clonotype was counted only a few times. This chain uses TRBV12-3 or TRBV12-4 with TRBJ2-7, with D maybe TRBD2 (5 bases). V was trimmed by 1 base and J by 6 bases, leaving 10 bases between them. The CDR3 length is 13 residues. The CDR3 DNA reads TGTGCCAGCAGTTTAGGGGAGCACGGCGAGCAGTACTTC. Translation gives CASSLGEHGEQYF.

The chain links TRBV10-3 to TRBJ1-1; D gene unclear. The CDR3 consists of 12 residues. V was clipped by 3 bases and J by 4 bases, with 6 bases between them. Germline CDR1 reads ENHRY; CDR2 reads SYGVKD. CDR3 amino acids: CAISDGVTEAFF. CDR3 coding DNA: TGTGCCATCAGTGACGGGGTCACTGAAGCTTTCTTT.

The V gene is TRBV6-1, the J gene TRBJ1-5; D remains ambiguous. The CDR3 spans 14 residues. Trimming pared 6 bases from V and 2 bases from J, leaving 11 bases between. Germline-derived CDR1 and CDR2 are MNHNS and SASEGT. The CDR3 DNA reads TGTGCCAGCAGCCCCTCCGGACGCAATCAGCCCCAGCATTTT. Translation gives CASSPSGRNQPQHF.

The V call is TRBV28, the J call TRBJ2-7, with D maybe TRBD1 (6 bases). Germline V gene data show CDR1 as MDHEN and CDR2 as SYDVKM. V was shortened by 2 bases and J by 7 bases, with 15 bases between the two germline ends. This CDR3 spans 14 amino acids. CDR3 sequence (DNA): TGTGCCAGCAGTTTAGGGGGACAAGTGGGGGAGCAGTACTTC. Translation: CASSLGGQVGEQYF.

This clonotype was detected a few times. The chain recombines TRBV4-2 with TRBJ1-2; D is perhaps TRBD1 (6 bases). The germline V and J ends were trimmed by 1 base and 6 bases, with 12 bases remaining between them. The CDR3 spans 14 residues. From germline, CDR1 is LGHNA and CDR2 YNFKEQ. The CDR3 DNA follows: TGTGCCAGCAGCCAAGGAGGAGGGGGACATGGCTACACCTTC. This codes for CASSQGGGGHGYTF.

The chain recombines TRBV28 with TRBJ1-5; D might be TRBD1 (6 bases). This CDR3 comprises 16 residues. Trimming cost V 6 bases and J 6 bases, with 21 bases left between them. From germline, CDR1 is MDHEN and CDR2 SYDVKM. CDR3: CASRDSDIGGGQPQHF. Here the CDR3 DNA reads TGTGCCAGCAGGGACTCAGACATAGGGGGGGGTCAGCCCCAGCATTTT.

The CDR3 bases are TGTGCCAGCACGAGGGCGCAGGTGACCGGGGAGCTGTTTTTT. This encodes CASTRAQVTGELFF. This chain links TRBV12-3 or TRBV12-4 with TRBJ2-2; weak D call: TRBD2 (5 bases). Trimming left V 7 bases short and J 5 bases short, with 14 bases between. The CDR3 runs 14 residues.

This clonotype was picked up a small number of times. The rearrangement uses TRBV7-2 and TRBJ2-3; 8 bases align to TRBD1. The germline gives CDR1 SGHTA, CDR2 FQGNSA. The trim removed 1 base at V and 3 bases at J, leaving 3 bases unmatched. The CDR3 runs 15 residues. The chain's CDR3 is CASSLVGQGTDTQYF. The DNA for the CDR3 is TGTGCCAGCAGCTTAGTTGGACAGGGAACAGATACGCAGTATTTT.

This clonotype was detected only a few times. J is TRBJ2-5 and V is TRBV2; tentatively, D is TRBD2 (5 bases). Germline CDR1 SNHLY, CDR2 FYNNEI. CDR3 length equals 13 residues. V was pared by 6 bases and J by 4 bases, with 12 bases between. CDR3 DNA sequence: TGTGCCAGCAGGGGAGATGCGGGAGAGACCCAGTACTTC. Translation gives CASRGDAGETQYF.

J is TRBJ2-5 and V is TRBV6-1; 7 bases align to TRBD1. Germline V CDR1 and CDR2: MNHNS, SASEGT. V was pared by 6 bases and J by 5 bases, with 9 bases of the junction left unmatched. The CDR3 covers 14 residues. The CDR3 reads CASRVTGVGETQYF. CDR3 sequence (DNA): TGTGCCAGCAGAGTCACAGGGGTGGGGGAGACCCAGTACTTC.

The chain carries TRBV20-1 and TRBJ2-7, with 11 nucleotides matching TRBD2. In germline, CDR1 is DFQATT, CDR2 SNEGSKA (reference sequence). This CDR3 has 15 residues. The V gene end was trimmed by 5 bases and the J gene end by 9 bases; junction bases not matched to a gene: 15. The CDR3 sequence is CSAFLSGRAERVQYF. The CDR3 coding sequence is TGCAGTGCTTTTCTTAGCGGGAGGGCCGAACGAGTGCAGTACTTC.

The CDR3 bases are TGTGCCAGCAGCCGACTAGCGGGGGGGCATGAGCAGTTCTTC. It yields the protein CASSRLAGGHEQFF. The chain has TRBV6-1 and TRBJ2-1; 14 bases map to TRBD2. V trimming: 6 bases; J trimming: 8 bases; junction bases outside the gene matches: 3. The CDR3 spans 14 residues. Germline V gene data show CDR1 as MNHNS and CDR2 as SASEGT.

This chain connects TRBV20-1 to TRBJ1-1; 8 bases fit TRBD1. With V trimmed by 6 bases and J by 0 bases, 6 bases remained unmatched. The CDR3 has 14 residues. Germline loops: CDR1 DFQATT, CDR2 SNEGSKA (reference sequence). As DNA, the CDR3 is TGCAGTGCAAGACAGGGGTCCATGAACACTGAAGCTTTCTTT. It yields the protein CSARQGSMNTEAFF.

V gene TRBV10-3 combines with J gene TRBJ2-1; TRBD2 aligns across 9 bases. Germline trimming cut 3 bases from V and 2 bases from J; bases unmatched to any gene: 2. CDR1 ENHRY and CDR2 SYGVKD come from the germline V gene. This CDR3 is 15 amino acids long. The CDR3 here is CAISEASGAYNEQFF. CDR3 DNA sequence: TGTGCCATCAGTGAAGCTAGCGGGGCCTACAATGAGCAGTTCTTC.

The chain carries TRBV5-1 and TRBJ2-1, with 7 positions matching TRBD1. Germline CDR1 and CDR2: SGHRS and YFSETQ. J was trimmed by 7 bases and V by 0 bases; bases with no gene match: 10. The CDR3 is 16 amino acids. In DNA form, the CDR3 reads TGCGCCAGCAGCTTGGGGTTTACGACAGGGTTAAATGAGCAGTTCTTC. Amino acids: CASSLGFTTGLNEQFF.

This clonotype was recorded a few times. This CDR3 is CSLKGGLNTEAFF. The CDR3 nucleotides are TGCAGCTTGAAAGGGGGCTTGAACACTGAAGCTTTCTTT. This sequence joins TRBV29-1 and TRBJ1-1; 7 bases are shared with TRBD1. The CDR3 runs to 13 residues. The ends lost 8 bases at V and 0 bases at J; junction bases unmatched: 6. Germline V lookup: CDR1 SQVTM, CDR2 ANQGSEA.

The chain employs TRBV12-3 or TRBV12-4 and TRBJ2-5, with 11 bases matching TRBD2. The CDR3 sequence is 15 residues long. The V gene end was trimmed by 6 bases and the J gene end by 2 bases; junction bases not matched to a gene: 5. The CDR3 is CASRLAGGEQETQYF. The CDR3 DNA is TGTGCCAGCAGGCTAGCGGGGGGCGAACAAGAGACCCAGTACTTC.

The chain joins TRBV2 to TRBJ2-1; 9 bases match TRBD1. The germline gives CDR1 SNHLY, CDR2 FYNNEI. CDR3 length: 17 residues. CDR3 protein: CTCSVWTGDYSYNEQFF. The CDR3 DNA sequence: TGTACCTGCAGTGTATGGACAGGGGACTACTCCTACAATGAGCAGTTCTTC.

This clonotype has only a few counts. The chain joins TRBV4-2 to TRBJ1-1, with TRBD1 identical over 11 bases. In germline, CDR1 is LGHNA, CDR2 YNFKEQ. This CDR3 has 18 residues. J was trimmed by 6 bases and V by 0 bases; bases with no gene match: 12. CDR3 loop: CASSQDGRTGGAWAEAFF. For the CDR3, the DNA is TGTGCCAGCAGCCAAGACGGGAGGACAGGGGGCGCCTGGGCTGAAGCTTTCTTT.

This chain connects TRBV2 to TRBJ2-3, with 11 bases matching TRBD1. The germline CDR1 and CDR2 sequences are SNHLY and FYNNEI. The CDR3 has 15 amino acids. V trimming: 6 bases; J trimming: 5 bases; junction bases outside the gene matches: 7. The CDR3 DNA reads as TGTGCCAGCAGACCCGGGACAGGGGGTCAAGATACGCAGTATTTT. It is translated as CASRPGTGGQDTQYF. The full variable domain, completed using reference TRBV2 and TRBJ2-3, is EPEVTQTPSHQVTQMGQEVILRCVPISNHLYFYWYRQILGQKVEFLVSFYNNEISEKSEIFDDQFSVERPDGSNFTLKIRSTKLEDSAMYFCASRPGTGGQDTQYFGPGTRLTVL.

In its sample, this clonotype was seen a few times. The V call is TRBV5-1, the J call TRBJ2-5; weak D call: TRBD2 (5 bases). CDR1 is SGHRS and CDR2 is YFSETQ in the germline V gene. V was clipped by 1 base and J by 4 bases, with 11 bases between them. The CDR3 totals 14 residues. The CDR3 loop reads CASSLIGISETQYF. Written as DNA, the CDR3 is TGCGCCAGCAGCTTGATCGGGATCTCAGAGACCCAGTACTTC.

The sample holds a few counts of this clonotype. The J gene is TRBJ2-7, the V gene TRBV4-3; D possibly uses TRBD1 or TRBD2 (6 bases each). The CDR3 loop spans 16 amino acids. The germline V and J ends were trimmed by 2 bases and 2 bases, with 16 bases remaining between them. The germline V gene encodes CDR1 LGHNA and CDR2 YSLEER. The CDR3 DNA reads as TGCGCCAGCAGCCAATCCCCGATGGGGGGCCCCTACGAGCAGTACTTC. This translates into CASSQSPMGGPYEQYF.

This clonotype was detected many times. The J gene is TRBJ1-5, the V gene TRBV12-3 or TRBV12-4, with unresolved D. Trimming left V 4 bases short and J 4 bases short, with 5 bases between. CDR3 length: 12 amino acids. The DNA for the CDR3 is TGTGCCAGCAGTTCGTATAATCAGCCCCAGCATTTT. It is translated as CASSSYNQPQHF.

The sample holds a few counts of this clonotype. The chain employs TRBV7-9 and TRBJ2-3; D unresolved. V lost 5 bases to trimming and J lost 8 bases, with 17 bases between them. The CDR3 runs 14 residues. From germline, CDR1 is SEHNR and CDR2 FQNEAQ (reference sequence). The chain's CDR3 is CASSPSGPRLTQYF. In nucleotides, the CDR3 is TGTGCCAGCAGCCCCTCGGGCCCCCGGCTTACGCAGTATTTT. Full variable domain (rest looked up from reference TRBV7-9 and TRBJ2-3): DTGVSQNPRHKITKRGQNVTFRCDPISEHNRLYWYRQTLGQGPEFLTYFQNEAQLEKSRLLSDRFSAERPKGSFSTLEIQRTEQGDSAMYLCASSPSGPRLTQYFGPGTRLTVL.

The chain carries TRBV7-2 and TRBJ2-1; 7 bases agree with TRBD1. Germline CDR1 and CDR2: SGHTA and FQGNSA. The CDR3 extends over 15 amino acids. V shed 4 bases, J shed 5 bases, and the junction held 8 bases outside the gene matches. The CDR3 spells CASSSPGTANNEQFF. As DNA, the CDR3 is TGTGCCAGCAGCTCCCCCGGGACAGCCAACAATGAGCAGTTCTTC.